This T cell receptor (beta chain) came from a study of cytomegalovirus exposure and HLA in healthy donors. As to this clone: The antigen is not known.

The CDR3 has 14 amino acids. Germline-derived CDR1 and CDR2 are SGDLS and YYNGEE. The V end lost 4 bases, the J end lost 2 bases, and 12 bases lay between the germline ends. Study results and caveats: Cytomegalovirus-associated status was assigned to about 150 TCR beta chains.

This PCR relied on a set of 60 Vbeta primers and 13 Jbeta primers. Clones were read by immunoSEQ multiplex PCR, and TCRdb kept only the in-frame ones, dropping some. The sample holds about 160,000 clones. Sample: PBMCs. The rearrangement links TRBV9 to TRBJ1-2; D gene uncertain. The TCR was taken from a woman aged 55 to 70 in good health and CMV-seronegative. The CDR3 spells CASSTQVGNYGYTF. For the CDR3, the DNA is TGTGCCAGCAGCACCCAAGTGGGCAACTATGGCTACACCTTC.